One and the same sample provided the 16 T cell receptor beta chains below, sequenced in a study of blood T cells in healthy people across ages. A second PCR of about 6 to 12 cycles used a sample-barcoded 5' primer and a J-beta primer mix. One entry per CDR3 protein results from TCRdb running MiXCR on the 5' RACE reads. The sample shows 850,000 to 1,000,000 distinct CDR3 sequences, around 54% of them seen only once. Sequenced: blood. The receptors stem from a woman in her sixties in good health.

The V gene is TRBV28, the J gene TRBJ2-3; D assignment may be TRBD1 or TRBD2 (5 bases each). Trimming left V 5 bases short and J 6 bases short, with 15 bases between. CDR1 is MDHEN and CDR2 is SYDVKM in the germline V gene. The CDR3 consists of 14 residues. The CDR3 is CASSVPRRGDTQYF. Here the CDR3 DNA reads TGTGCCAGCAGTGTCCCACGCCGGGGCGATACGCAGTATTTT.

This chain links TRBV27 with TRBJ1-6; unclear D gene. The CDR3 runs to 16 residues. The germline gives CDR1 MNHEY, CDR2 SMNVEV (reference sequence). V lost 2 bases and J lost 6, with 14 bases in between. CDR3 protein: CASSLPSSGLNSPLHF. CDR3 DNA sequence: TGTGCCAGCAGTTTACCAAGCAGCGGCCTTAATTCACCCCTCCACTTT.

This clonotype was observed a handful of times. This sequence joins TRBV7-9 and TRBJ2-7; D not resolved. The CDR3 runs 14 residues. Germline values: CDR1 SEHNR, CDR2 FQNEAQ (reference sequence). V dropped 4 bases and J dropped 6 bases, with 16 bases sitting between them. In DNA, the CDR3 is TGTGCCAGCAGCTCGGCCCACCGACCCAGCGAGCAGTACTTC. Translated, it gives CASSSAHRPSEQYF. The complete variable domain, with remaining parts taken from reference TRBV7-9 and TRBJ2-7, reads DTGVSQNPRHKITKRGQNVTFRCDPISEHNRLYWYRQTLGQGPEFLTYFQNEAQLEKSRLLSDRFSAERPKGSFSTLEIQRTEQGDSAMYLCASSSAHRPSEQYFGPGTRLTVT.

J is TRBJ2-1 and V is TRBV20-1; D is unclear. Per germline, CDR1 DFQATT and CDR2 SNEGSKA (reference sequence). Trimming took 4 bases from V and 0 from J, leaving 19 bases between them. The CDR3 consists of 17 residues. The CDR3 DNA follows: TGCAGTGCTACGAGGCTAAACAGACTGAGCTCCTACAATGAGCAGTTCTTC. It codes for CSATRLNRLSSYNEQFF.

This chain links TRBV28 with TRBJ2-3; TRBD2 matches 11 bases. The CDR3 has 18 residues. Germline CDR1 and CDR2: MDHEN and SYDVKM. V lost 7 bases to trimming and J lost 9 bases; unmatched junction nucleotides: 21. The CDR3 spells CASNTPAGLAVTQITQYF. The DNA of the CDR3 is TGTGCCAGCAATACCCCGGCGGGACTAGCGGTGACACAGATAACGCAGTATTTT.

The rearrangement joins TRBV28 to TRBJ2-7; 8 bases line up with TRBD2. The CDR3 sequence is 16 residues long. CDR1 and CDR2 from the germline V gene are MDHEN and SYDVKM. V gave up 6 bases and J gave up 3 bases; unmatched junction bases: 13. CDR3: CASSPTGPSGGYEQYF. In DNA, the CDR3 is TGTGCCAGCAGCCCCACAGGCCCCAGCGGGGGCTACGAGCAGTACTTC.

Comment on this clonotype: Lacking the conserved final phenylalanine or tryptophan, this CDR3 likely reflects a read error. The V gene is TRBV10-3, the J gene TRBJ2-4, with D maybe TRBD2 (7 bases). Near its end, the DNA agrees better with TRBJ2-7, so the J call may be wrong. This CDR3 region has 17 residues. Germline assignment: CDR1 ENHRY and CDR2 SYGVKD. The chain's CDR3 is CAISSFEGGGQGYEQYL. The CDR3 DNA sequence: TGTGCCATCAGTTCATTCGAGGGAGGGGGTCAAGGTTACGAGCAGTACTTA.

The chain employs TRBV29-1 and TRBJ2-3, with TRBD2 matching 11 bases. The V gene end was trimmed by 6 bases and the J gene end by 1 base; junction bases not matched to a gene: 3. Germline assignment: CDR1 SQVTM and CDR2 ANQGSEA. CDR3 length: 14 residues. DNA for the CDR3: TGCAGCGTCACGGGACTAGCGGGCACAGATACGCAGTATTTT. Its protein product is CSVTGLAGTDTQYF.

The CDR3 region is CASSLRTGQAHSYNEQYF. DNA of the CDR3: TGCGCCAGCAGCTTAAGAACTGGACAGGCCCACTCCTACAATGAGCAGTACTTC. This chain joins TRBV5-1 and TRBJ2-7; 7 nucleotides agree with TRBD1. This CDR3 region has 18 residues. The junction had 21 bases not matched to a gene; V was cut back by 2 bases and J by 7 bases. Germline-derived CDR1 and CDR2 are SGHRS and YFSETQ.

J is TRBJ2-4 and V is TRBV5-1; TRBD1 matches at 7 bases. CDR3 length equals 13 residues. CDR1 and CDR2 (germline): SGHRS, YFSETQ. Losses at the gene ends were 6 bases for V and 13 bases for J; bases not matched to a gene: 13. The CDR3, as DNA: TGCGCCAGCAAAAGAGGACAGGCCCTAGAGCAGTACTTC. Encoded protein: CASKRGQALEQYF. The full variable domain, in which reference TRBV5-1 and TRBJ2-4 provide the parts outside the CDR3, is KAGVTQTPRYLIKTRGQQVTLSCSPISGHRSVSWYQQTPGQGLQFLFEYFSETQRNKGNFPGRFSGRQFSNSRSEMNVSTLELGDSALYLCASKRGQALEQYFGAGTRLSVL.

The DNA of the CDR3 is TGCGCCAGCAGCTTGGGGTCTCCGGGCTACAATGAGCAGTTCTTC. Translating gives CASSLGSPGYNEQFF. The V and J genes are TRBV5-1 and TRBJ2-1; D is unclear. The V end was cut by 0 bases, the J end by 3 bases, with 10 bases between. The CDR3 contains 15 residues. In germline, CDR1 is SGHRS, CDR2 YFSETQ.

This sequence joins TRBV5-1 and TRBJ2-7; 11 nucleotides match TRBD1. Matching the DNA end better, TRBJ2-1 makes the J call doubtful. Germline-derived CDR1 and CDR2 are SGHRS and YFSETQ. This CDR3 is 15 amino acids long. CDR3 sequence: CASTAGQGAWNEQFF. DNA for the CDR3: TGCGCCAGCACAGCCGGACAGGGGGCATGGAATGAGCAGTTCTTC.

The CDR3 loop reads CASSPFGQDTYEQYF. The CDR3 coding sequence is TGTGCCAGCTCACCATTCGGCCAGGATACCTACGAGCAGTACTTC. V and J are TRBV18 and TRBJ2-7; unclear D gene. From germline, CDR1 is KGHSH and CDR2 LQKENI. V lost 2 bases and J lost 2, with 13 bases in between. This CDR3 spans 15 amino acids.

The chain employs TRBV2 and TRBJ2-5; D is uncertain. V lost 7 bases, J lost 5 bases, and 8 bases lay in between. The CDR3 spans 11 residues. The germline gives CDR1 SNHLY, CDR2 FYNNEI. In DNA form, the CDR3 reads TGTGCCAGCATGTATTCGGAGACCCAGTACTTC. This translates into CASMYSETQYF. Together with reference TRBV2 and TRBJ2-5, the CDR3 gives the full variable domain: EPEVTQTPSHQVTQMGQEVILRCVPISNHLYFYWYRQILGQKVEFLVSFYNNEISEKSEIFDDQFSVERPDGSNFTLKIRSTKLEDSAMYFCASMYSETQYFGPGTRLLVL.

The J gene is TRBJ1-5, the V gene TRBV12-3 or TRBV12-4; D uncertain. This CDR3 is built from 16 residues. V lost 3 bases and J 0 bases, leaving 12 bases between the germline ends. The CDR3 loop is CASSFITRVSNQPQHF. The CDR3, as DNA: TGTGCCAGCAGTTTTATTACTAGGGTTAGCAATCAGCCCCAGCATTTT.

This clonotype was seen a few times. The chain couples TRBV12-3 or TRBV12-4 to TRBJ1-2; D unresolved. The V end was cut by 5 bases, the J end by 6 bases, with 13 bases between. CDR3 size: 13 residues. The chain's CDR3 is CASSDVPLNGYTF. CDR3 coding DNA: TGTGCCAGCAGTGATGTTCCCCTCAATGGCTACACCTTC.